The clone carrying this T cell receptor (beta chain) was seen a few times. Antigen specificity is unknown. Assay: immunoSEQ multiplex PCR; the TCRdb copy retains only in-frame clones and omits some. The repertoire holds 20,000 to 30,000 clones, 58% seen once, with under 25% in the top ten. The data were obtained in a study of radiation and T cells in renal cell carcinoma. Regarding the study as a whole: Only small tumor regions of about 0.97 g were sampled. In nephrectomy-only tumors, top 100 clonotypes averaged roughly 40%, versus around 54% irradiated. Dominant CDR3 motifs were more common in irradiated tumors than controls.

Described treatment: treatment-naive control, cytoreductive nephrectomy. Clear cell pathology was present in this patient's renal cell carcinoma. The receptor's source is a man aged 40-49 years with renal cell carcinoma. Sequences were derived from tumor tissue, sampled from a patient whose treatment was nephrectomy without radiotherapy.

The DNA for the CDR3 is TGCAGCGCCCCCCTGGGGGATCGCTATGGCTACACCTTC. This codes for CSAPLGDRYGYTF. This rearrangement joins TRBV29-1 to TRBJ1-2, with D maybe TRBD1 (5 bases). This CDR3 region has 13 residues. Germline CDR1 and CDR2: SQVTM and ANQGSEA. The germline V and J ends were trimmed by 7 bases and 4 bases, with 16 bases remaining between them. The full variable domain, in which reference TRBV29-1 and TRBJ1-2 provide the parts outside the CDR3, is SAVISQKPSRDICQRGTSLTIQCQVDSQVTMMFWYRQQPGQSLTLIATANQGSEATYESGFVIDKFPISRPNLTFSTLTVSNMSPEDSSIYLCSAPLGDRYGYTFGSGTRLTVV.